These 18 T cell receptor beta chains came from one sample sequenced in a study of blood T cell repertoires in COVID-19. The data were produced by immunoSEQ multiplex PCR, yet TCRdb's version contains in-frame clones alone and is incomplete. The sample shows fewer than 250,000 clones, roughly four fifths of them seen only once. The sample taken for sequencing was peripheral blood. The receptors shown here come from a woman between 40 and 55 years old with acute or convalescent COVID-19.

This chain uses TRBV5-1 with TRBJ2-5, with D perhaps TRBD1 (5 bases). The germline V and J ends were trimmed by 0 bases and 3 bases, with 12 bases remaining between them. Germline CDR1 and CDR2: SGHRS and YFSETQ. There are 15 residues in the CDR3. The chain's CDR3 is CASSLEGPWEETQYF. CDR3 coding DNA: TGCGCCAGCAGCTTGGAGGGGCCATGGGAAGAGACCCAGTACTTC. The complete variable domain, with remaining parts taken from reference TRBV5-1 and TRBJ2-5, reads KAGVTQTPRYLIKTRGQQVTLSCSPISGHRSVSWYQQTPGQGLQFLFEYFSETQRNKGNFPGRFSGRQFSNSRSEMNVSTLELGDSALYLCASSLEGPWEETQYFGPGTRLLVL.

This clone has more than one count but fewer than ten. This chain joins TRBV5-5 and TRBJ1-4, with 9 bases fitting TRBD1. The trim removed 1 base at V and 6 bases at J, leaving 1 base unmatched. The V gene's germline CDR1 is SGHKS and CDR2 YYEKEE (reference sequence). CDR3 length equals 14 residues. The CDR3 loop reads CASSLWTGDEKLFF. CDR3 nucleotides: TGTGCCAGCAGCTTGTGGACAGGGGATGAAAAACTGTTTTTT.

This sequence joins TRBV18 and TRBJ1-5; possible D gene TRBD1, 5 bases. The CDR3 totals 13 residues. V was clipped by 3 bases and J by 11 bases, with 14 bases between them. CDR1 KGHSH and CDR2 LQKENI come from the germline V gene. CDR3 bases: TGTGCCAGCTCACCTGGCCAACTCAGGGCCCAGCATTTT. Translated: CASSPGQLRAQHF. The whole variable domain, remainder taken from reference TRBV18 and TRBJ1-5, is NAGVMQNPRHLVRRRGQEARLRCSPMKGHSHVYWYRQLPEEGLKFMVYLQKENIIDESGMPKERFSAEFPKEGPSILRIQQVVRGDSAAYFCASSPGQLRAQHFGDGTRLSIL.

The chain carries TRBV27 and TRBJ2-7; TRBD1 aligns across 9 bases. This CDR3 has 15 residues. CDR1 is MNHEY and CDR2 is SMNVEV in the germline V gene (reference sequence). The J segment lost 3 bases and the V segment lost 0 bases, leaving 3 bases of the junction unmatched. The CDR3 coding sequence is TGTGCCAGCAGTTTATCCGGGACAGGGCTCTACGAGCAGTACTTC. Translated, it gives CASSLSGTGLYEQYF.

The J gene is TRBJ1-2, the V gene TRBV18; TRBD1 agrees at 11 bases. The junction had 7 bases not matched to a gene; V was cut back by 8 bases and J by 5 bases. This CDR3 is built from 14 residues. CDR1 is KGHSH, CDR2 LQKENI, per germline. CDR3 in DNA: TGTGCCAGCAACCCGGGACAGGGGGTATATGGCTACACCTTC. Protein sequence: CASNPGQGVYGYTF.

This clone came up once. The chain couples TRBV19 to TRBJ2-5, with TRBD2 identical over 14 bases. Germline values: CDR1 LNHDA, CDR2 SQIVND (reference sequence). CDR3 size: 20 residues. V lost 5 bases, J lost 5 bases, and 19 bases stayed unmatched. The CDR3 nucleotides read TGTGCCAGTAGTTCCCCTCGAGGGACTAGCGGGAGTCATTCTAGGGAGACCCAGTACTTC. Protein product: CASSSPRGTSGSHSRETQYF.

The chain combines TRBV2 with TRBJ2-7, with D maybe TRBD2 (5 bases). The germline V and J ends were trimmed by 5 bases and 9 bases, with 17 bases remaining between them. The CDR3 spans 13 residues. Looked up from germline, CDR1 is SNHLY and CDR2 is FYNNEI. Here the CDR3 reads CASSTNQAEGQYF. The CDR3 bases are TGTGCCAGCAGTACCAATCAGGCCGAGGGGCAGTACTTC.

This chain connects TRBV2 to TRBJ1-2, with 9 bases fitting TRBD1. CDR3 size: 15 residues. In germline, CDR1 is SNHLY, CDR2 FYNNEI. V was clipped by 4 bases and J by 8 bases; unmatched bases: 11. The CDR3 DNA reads TGTGCCAGCAGTGCTGGACAGGGGCTAGTCAGGGGCTACACCTTC. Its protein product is CASSAGQGLVRGYTF.

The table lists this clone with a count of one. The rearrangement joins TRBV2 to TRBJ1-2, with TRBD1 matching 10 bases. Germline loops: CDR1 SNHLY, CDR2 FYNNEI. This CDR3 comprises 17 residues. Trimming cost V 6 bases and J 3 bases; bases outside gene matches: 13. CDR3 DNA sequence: TGTGCCAGCAGGAGCTCTAAGGGACAGGGGCGGTACTATGGCTACACCTTC. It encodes CASRSSKGQGRYYGYTF.

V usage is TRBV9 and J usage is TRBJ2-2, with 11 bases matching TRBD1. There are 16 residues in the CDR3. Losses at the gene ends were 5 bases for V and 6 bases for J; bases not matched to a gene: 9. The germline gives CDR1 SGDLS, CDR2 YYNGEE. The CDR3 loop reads CASSHRDRGIAGELFF. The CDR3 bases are TGTGCCAGCAGTCACCGGGACAGGGGGATCGCCGGGGAGCTGTTTTTT.

CDR3 coding DNA: TGTGCCAGCAGCGCCGGGACAGGGTTTTATCAAGCTTTCTTT. Protein product: CASSAGTGFYQAFF. The chain links TRBV9 to TRBJ1-1; 9 bases are shared with TRBD1. With 3 bases clipped from V and 9 bases from J, the junction kept 9 bases outside the gene matches. This CDR3 comprises 14 residues. The V gene's germline CDR1 is SGDLS and CDR2 YYNGEE. The complete variable domain, with remaining parts taken from reference TRBV9 and TRBJ1-1, reads DSGVTQTPKHLITATGQRVTLRCSPRSGDLSVYWYQQSLDQGLQFLIQYYNGEERAKGNILERFSAQQFPDLHSELNLSSLELGDSALYFCASSAGTGFYQAFFGQGTRLTVV.

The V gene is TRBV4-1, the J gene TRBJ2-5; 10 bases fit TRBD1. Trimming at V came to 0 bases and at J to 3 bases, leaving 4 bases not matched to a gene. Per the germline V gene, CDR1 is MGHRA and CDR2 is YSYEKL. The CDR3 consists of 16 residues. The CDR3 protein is CASSQERGTGEETQYF. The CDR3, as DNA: TGCGCCAGCAGCCAAGAACGGGGGACAGGGGAAGAGACCCAGTACTTC.

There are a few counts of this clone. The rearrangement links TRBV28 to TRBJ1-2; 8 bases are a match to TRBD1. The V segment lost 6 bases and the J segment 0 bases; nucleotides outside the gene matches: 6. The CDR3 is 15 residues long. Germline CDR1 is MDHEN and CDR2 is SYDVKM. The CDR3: CASRRNRGANYGYTF. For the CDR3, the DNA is TGTGCCAGCAGACGCAACAGGGGGGCTAACTATGGCTACACCTTC.

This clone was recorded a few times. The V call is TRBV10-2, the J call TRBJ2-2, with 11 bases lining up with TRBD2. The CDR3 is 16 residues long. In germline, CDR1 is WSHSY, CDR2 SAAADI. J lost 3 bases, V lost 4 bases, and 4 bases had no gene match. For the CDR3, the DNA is TGCGCCAGCAGTGGAGGGGGACTAGCGGACACCGGGGAGCTGTTTTTT. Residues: CASSGGGLADTGELFF.

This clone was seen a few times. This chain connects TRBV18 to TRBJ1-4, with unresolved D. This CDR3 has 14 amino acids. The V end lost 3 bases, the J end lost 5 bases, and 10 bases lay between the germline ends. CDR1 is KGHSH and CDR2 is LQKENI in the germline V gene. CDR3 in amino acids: CASSPGRRNEKLFF. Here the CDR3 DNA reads TGTGCCAGCTCACCGGGGAGGAGGAATGAAAAACTGTTTTTT.

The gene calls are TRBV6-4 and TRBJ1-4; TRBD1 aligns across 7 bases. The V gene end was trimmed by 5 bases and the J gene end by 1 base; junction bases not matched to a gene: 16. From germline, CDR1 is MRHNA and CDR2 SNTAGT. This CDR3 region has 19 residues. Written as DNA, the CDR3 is TGTGCCAGCAGTACCGGGACAGTGGGCGGCGAGAGAACTAATGAAAAACTGTTTTTT. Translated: CASSTGTVGGERTNEKLFF.

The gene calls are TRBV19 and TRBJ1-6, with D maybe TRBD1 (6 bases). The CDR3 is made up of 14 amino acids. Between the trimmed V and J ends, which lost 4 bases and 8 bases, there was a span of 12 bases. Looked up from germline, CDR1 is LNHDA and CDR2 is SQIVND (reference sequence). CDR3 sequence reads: CASSTQGFDSPLHF. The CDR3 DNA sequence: TGTGCCAGTAGTACACAGGGCTTCGATTCACCCCTCCACTTT.

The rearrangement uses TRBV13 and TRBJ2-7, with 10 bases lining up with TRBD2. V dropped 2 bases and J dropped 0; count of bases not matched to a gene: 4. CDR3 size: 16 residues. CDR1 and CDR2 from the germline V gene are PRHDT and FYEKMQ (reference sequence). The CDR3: CASSLLSSGSSYEQYF. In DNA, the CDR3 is TGTGCCAGCAGCTTACTTTCTAGCGGGAGCTCCTACGAGCAGTACTTC.